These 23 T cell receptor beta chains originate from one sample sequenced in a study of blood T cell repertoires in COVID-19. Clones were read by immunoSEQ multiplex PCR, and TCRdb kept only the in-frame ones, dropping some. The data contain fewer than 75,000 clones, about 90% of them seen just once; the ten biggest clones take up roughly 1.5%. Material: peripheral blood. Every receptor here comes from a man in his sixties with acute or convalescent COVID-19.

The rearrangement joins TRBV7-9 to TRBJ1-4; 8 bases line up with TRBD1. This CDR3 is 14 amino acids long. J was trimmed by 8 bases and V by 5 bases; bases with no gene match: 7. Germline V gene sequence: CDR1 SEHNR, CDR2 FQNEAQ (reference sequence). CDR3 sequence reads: CASSPWTGREKLFF. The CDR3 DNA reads TGTGCCAGCAGCCCTTGGACAGGGAGAGAAAAACTGTTTTTT.

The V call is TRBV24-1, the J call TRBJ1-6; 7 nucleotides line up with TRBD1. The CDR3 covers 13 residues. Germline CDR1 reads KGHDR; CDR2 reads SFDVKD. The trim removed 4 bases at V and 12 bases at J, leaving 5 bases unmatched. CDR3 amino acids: CATSDNRQGPLHF. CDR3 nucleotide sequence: TGTGCCACCAGTGACAACCGACAGGGACCCCTCCACTTT.

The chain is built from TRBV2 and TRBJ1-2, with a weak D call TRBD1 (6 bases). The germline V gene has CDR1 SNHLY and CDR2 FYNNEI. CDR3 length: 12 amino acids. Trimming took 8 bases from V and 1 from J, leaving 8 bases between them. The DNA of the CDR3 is TGTGCCAGCTTGGACAGTAACTATGGCTACACCTTC. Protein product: CASLDSNYGYTF.

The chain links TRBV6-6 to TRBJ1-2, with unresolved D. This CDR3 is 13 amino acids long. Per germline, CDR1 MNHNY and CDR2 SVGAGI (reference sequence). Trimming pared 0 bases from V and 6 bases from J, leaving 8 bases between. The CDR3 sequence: CASSYSRSDGYTF. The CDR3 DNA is TGTGCCAGCAGTTACTCGCGAAGTGATGGCTACACCTTC.

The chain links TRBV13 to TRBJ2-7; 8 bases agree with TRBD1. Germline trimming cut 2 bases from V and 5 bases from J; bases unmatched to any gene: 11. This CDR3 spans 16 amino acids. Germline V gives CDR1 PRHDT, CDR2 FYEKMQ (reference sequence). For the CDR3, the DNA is TGTGCCAGCAGCTTAAGAGGACAGGGCAGAATGGACGAGCAGTACTTC. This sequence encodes CASSLRGQGRMDEQYF.

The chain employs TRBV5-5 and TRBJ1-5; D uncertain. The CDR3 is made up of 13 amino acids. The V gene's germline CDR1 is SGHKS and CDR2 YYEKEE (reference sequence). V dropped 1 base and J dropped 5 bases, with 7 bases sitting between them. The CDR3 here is CASSLMAYQPQHF. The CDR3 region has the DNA TGTGCCAGCAGCTTGATGGCCTATCAGCCCCAGCATTTT.

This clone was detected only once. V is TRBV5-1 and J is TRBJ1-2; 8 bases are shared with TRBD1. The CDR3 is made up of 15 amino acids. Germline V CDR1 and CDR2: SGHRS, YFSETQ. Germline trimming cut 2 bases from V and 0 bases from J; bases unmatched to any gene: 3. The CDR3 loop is CASSLYRGTNYGYTF. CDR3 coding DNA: TGCGCCAGCAGCTTATACAGGGGGACTAACTATGGCTACACCTTC.

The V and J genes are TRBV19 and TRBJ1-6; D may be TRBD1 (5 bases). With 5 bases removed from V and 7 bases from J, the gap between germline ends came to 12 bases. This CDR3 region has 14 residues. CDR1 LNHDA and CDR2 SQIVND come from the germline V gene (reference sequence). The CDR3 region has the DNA TGTGCCAGTAGTGGGGCGACTTCCAATTCACCCCTCCACTTT. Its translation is CASSGATSNSPLHF.

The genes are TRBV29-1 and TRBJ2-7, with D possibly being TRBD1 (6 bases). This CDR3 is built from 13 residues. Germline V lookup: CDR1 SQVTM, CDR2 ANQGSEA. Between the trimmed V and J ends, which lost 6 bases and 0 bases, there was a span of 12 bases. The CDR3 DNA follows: TGCAGCGTATCCGGGACATCCTCCTACGAGCAGTACTTC. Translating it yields CSVSGTSSYEQYF.

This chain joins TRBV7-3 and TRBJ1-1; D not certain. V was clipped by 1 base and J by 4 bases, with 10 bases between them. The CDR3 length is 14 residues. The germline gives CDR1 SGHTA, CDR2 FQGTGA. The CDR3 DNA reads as TGTGCCAGCAGCTTAAATGAGGCGTCCACTGAAGCTTTCTTT. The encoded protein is CASSLNEASTEAFF.

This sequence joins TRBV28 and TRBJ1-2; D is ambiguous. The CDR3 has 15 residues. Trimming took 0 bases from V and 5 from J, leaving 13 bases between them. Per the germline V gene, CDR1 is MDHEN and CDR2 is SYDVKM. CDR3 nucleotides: TGTGCCAGCAGTTTATGGTCGAGAGGAGGTTATGGCTACACCTTC. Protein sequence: CASSLWSRGGYGYTF.

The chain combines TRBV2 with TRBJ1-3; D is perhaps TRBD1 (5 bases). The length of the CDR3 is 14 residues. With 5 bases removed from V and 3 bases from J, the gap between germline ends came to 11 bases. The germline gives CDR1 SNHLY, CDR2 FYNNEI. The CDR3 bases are TGTGCCAGCAGTCCGAGACAGCTTGGAAACACCATATATTTT. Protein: CASSPRQLGNTIYF.

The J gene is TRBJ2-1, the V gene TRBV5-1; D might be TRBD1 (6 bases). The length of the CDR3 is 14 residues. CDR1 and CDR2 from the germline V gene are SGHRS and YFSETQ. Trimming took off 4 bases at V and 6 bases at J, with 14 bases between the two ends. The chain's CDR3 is CASSDPTGPNEQFF. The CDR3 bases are TGCGCCAGCAGCGACCCGACAGGTCCCAATGAGCAGTTCTTC.

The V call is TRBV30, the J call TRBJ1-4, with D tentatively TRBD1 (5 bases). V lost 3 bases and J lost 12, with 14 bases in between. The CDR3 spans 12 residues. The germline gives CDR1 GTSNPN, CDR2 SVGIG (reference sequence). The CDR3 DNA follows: TGTGCCTGGAGCGGGCAGGGTCCGGAACTGTTTTTT. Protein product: CAWSGQGPELFF.

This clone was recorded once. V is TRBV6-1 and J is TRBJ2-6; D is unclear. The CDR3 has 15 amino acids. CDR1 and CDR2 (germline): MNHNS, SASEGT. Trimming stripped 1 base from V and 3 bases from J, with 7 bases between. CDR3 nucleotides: TGTGCCAGCAGTGAAGTGAGACTTGGGGCCAACGTCCTGACTTTC. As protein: CASSEVRLGANVLTF.

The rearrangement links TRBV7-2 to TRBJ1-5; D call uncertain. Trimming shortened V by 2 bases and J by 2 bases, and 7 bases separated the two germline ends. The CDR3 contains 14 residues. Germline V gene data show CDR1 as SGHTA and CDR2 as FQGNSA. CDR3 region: CASSLLIGNQPQHF. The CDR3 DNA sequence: TGTGCCAGCAGCTTACTAATTGGCAATCAGCCCCAGCATTTT.

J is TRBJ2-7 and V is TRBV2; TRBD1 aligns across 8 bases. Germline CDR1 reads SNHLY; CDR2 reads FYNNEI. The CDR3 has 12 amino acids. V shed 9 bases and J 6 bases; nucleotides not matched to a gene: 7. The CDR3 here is CARGQGLSEQYF. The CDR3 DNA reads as TGTGCCAGAGGACAGGGATTAAGCGAGCAGTACTTC.

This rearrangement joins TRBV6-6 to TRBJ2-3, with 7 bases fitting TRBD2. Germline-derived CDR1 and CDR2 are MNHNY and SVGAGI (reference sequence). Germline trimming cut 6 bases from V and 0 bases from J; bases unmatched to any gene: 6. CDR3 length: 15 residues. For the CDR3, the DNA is TGTGCCAGCAGCGGTAGCGGGTTTAGCACAGATACGCAGTATTTT. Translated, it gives CASSGSGFSTDTQYF.

CDR3 DNA: TGTGCCAGTACTCCGGGACAGGGAAACACCATATATTTT. As protein: CASTPGQGNTIYF. The rearrangement uses TRBV6-5 and TRBJ1-3; the match to TRBD1 covers 7 bases. The CDR3 is 13 amino acids. J lost 4 bases, V lost 9 bases, and 6 bases had no gene match. The V gene's germline CDR1 is MNHEY and CDR2 SVGAGI.

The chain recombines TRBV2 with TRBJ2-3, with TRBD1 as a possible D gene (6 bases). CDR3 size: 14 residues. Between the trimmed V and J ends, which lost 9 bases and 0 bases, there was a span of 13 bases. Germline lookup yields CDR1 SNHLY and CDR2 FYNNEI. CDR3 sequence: CARNRAPSTDTQYF. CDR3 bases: TGTGCCAGAAACAGGGCCCCGAGCACAGATACGCAGTATTTT.

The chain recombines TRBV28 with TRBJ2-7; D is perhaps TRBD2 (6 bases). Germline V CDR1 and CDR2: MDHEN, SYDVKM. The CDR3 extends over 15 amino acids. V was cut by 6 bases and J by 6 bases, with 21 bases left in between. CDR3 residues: CASRTSQALAAEQYF. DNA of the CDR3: TGTGCCAGCAGGACCAGTCAGGCACTAGCCGCCGAGCAGTACTTC.

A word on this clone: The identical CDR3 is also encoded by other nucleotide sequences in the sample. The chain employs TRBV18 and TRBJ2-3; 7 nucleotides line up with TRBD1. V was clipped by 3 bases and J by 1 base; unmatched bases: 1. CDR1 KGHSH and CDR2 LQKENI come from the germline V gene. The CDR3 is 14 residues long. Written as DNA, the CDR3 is TGTGCCAGCTCACCCGGGACAGGCACAGATACGCAGTATTTT. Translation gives CASSPGTGTDTQYF.

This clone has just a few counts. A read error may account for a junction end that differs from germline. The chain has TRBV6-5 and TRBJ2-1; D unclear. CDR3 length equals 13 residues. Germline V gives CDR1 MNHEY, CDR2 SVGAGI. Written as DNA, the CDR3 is TGTGCCAGCAGTGACTCTTATCAGGATAATAGGTTCTTC. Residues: CASSDSYQDNRFF.